The table lists the clone carrying this TCR beta chain with many counts. Its target is not known. Quantitative 5'-RACE with molecular barcodes was used to make the TCR beta libraries. In TCRdb, the 5' RACE reads were re-called with MiXCR into one record per CDR3 protein. The sample lists under 300,000 distinct CDR3 sequences; about 11% were seen once. This record belongs to a study of CD8 T cells in ankylosing spondylitis. Findings of the study overall: Clones tied to disease were said to be significantly enriched in matched ankylosing spondylitis synovial fluid.

The germline V gene has CDR1 KGHDR and CDR2 SFDVKD. Trimming removed 9 bases at V and 5 bases at J, with 15 bases between. This CDR3 is built from 13 residues. Sequencing was carried out using blood, either unsorted or a sorted T cell fraction (not recorded which). This chain connects TRBV24-1 to TRBJ2-5, with D perhaps matching TRBD2 (6 bases). The clonotype comes from a male donor with ankylosing spondylitis or in good health (not recorded which). The CDR3 loop reads CATAAGGSETQYF. The CDR3 DNA follows: TGTGCCACCGCCGCCGGAGGGTCGGAGACCCAGTACTTC.